Below are 22 T cell receptor beta chains sequenced from a single sample in a study of OX40 agonist ivuxolimab in advanced cancers. Sequenced by immunoSEQ multiplex PCR; TCRdb stores in-frame clones only, minus some. Of 50,000 to 80,000 clones detected, around 90% appear once; the ten largest clones hold about 4.8%. This specimen consisted of CD4+ or CD8+ T cells sorted from blood, obtained in a trial of the OX40 agonist ivuxolimab. The receptors derive from an adult with an advanced solid tumor such as melanoma, head and neck, liver or kidney cancer.

J is TRBJ1-4 and V is TRBV28, with a weak D call TRBD1 (6 bases). This CDR3 has 14 amino acids. Germline V gene lookup returns CDR1 MDHEN and CDR2 SYDVKM. Trimming shortened V by 9 bases and J by 0 bases, and 11 bases separated the two germline ends. The CDR3, as DNA: TGTGCCAGTGTACAGGGTTCAACTAATGAAAAACTGTTTTTT. Translating gives CASVQGSTNEKLFF. Complete variable domain (other parts from reference TRBV28 and TRBJ1-4): DVKVTQSSRYLVKRTGEKVFLECVQDMDHENMFWYRQDPGLGLRLIYFSYDVKMKEKGDIPEGYSVSREKKERFSLILESASTNQTSMYLCASVQGSTNEKLFFGSGTQLSVL.

Written as DNA, the CDR3 is TGTGCCAGCAGTTCGACTAGAAGGGGCTCCTACGAGCAGTACTTC. Protein sequence: CASSSTRRGSYEQYF. This chain uses TRBV6-9 with TRBJ2-7, with D possibly TRBD2 on 6 matching bases. The CDR3 sequence is 15 residues long. V lost 4 bases to trimming and J lost 0 bases, with 13 bases between them. Looked up from germline, CDR1 is MNHGY and CDR2 is SVAAGI.

J is TRBJ2-1 and V is TRBV30; 7 bases are a match to TRBD2. Germline CDR1 and CDR2: GTSNPN and SVGIG (reference sequence). The junction had 15 bases not matched to a gene; V was cut back by 2 bases and J by 14 bases. The CDR3 is 14 amino acids. This CDR3 reads CAWSSGEGREVEFF. Here the CDR3 DNA reads TGTGCCTGGAGTTCGGGGGAGGGCCGTGAAGTGGAGTTCTTC. Variable domain in full (rest from reference TRBV30 and TRBJ2-1): SQTIHQWPATLVQPVGSPLSLECTVEGTSNPNLYWYRQAAGRGLQLLFYSVGIGQISSEVPQNLSASRPQDRQFILSSKKLLLSDSGFYLCAWSSGEGREVEFFGPGTRLTVL.

This clone was counted a single time. The chain is built from TRBV6-5 and TRBJ2-1; TRBD2 aligns across 7 bases. The trim removed 6 bases at V and 9 bases at J, leaving 2 bases unmatched. The CDR3 runs 11 residues. Looked up from germline, CDR1 is MNHEY and CDR2 is SVGAGI. The DNA of the CDR3 is TGTGCCAGCAGCTGGGAGGGTGAGCAGTTCTTC. The encoded protein is CASSWEGEQFF.

The V gene is TRBV7-2, the J gene TRBJ1-2; D remains ambiguous. Trimming shortened V by 3 bases and J by 0 bases, and 8 bases separated the two germline ends. Germline lookup yields CDR1 SGHTA and CDR2 FQGNSA. This CDR3 region has 14 residues. Here the CDR3 reads CASSLALTNYGYTF. For the CDR3, the DNA is TGTGCCAGCAGCTTGGCACTGACTAACTATGGCTACACCTTC.

The genes are TRBV2 and TRBJ1-1; 9 bases match TRBD1. This CDR3 comprises 16 residues. CDR1 is SNHLY, CDR2 FYNNEI, per germline. The junction had 7 bases not matched to a gene; V was cut back by 5 bases and J by 0 bases. The CDR3 bases are TGTGCCAGCAGTCCGGGACAGGGATTCATGAACACTGAAGCTTTCTTT. Its translation: CASSPGQGFMNTEAFF.

The chain couples TRBV19 to TRBJ1-5; no reliable D call. The germline gives CDR1 LNHDA, CDR2 SQIVND (reference sequence). CDR3 length: 13 residues. Trimming shortened V by 6 bases and J by 7 bases, and 13 bases separated the two germline ends. The CDR3 here is CASRDTANQPQHF. In nucleotides, the CDR3 is TGTGCCAGTAGGGATACAGCCAACCAGCCCCAGCATTTT.

The rearrangement uses TRBV7-9 and TRBJ1-1; no firm D call. V was trimmed by 3 bases and J by 1 base, leaving 0 bases between them. Germline CDR1 and CDR2: SEHNR and FQNEAQ (reference sequence). CDR3 size: 11 residues. CDR3 residues: CASSLNTEAFF. The CDR3 DNA is TGTGCCAGCAGCTTGAACACTGAAGCTTTCTTT.

The V gene is TRBV4-2, the J gene TRBJ2-7; 10 bases fit TRBD2. The CDR3 sequence is 16 residues long. CDR1 is LGHNA and CDR2 is YNFKEQ in the germline V gene. V lost 0 bases to trimming and J lost 1 base; unmatched junction nucleotides: 3. CDR3 DNA sequence: TGTGCCAGCAGCCAAGACTCTAGCGGGAGTTCCTACGAGCAGTACTTC. This translates into CASSQDSSGSSYEQYF.

The V and J genes are TRBV29-1 and TRBJ2-5; TRBD2 is a possible D gene (5 bases). V was cut by 5 bases and J by 1 base, with 14 bases left in between. Germline V lookup: CDR1 SQVTM, CDR2 ANQGSEA. The CDR3 extends over 14 amino acids. CDR3 region: CSVYFGSSQETQYF. The CDR3 DNA reads as TGCAGCGTTTACTTTGGGAGTTCCCAAGAGACCCAGTACTTC.

V gene TRBV11-2 combines with J gene TRBJ1-2; 8 bases are shared with TRBD1. The CDR3 is 15 residues long. V dropped 1 base and J dropped 4; count of bases not matched to a gene: 5. Germline V lookup: CDR1 SGHAT, CDR2 FQNNGV. The CDR3 DNA sequence: TGTGCCAGCAGCTTAGGACAGGGGCATAGCTATGGCTACACCTTC. The encoded protein is CASSLGQGHSYGYTF.

The rearrangement joins TRBV5-4 to TRBJ2-3, with 8 bases that match TRBD2. The junction had 10 bases not matched to a gene; V was cut back by 1 base and J by 3 bases. The CDR3 sequence is 17 residues long. The germline CDR1 and CDR2 sequences are SGHNT and YYREEE (reference sequence). CDR3 DNA sequence: TGTGCCAGCAGCTTGTTTGTTTCGGGAGGGCCAACAGATACGCAGTATTTT. It specifies CASSLFVSGGPTDTQYF. The full variable domain, rest sourced from reference TRBV5-4 and TRBJ2-3, is ETGVTQSPTHLIKTRGQQVTLRCSSQSGHNTVSWYQQALGQGPQFIFQYYREEENGRGNFPPRFSGLQFPNYSSELNVNALELDDSALYLCASSLFVSGGPTDTQYFGPGTRLTVL.

This clone showed up just once. The chain uses TRBV5-4 and TRBJ2-1; 9 bases align to TRBD2. The CDR3 contains 16 residues. Germline lookup yields CDR1 SGHNT and CDR2 YYREEE (reference sequence). J gave up 7 bases and V 0 bases, and 8 bases lay outside the gene matches. CDR3 in DNA: TGTGCCAGCAGCTTGGGCGGTAGCGGGAGTTGGAATGAGCAGTTCTTC. The encoded protein is CASSLGGSGSWNEQFF. Full variable domain (rest looked up from reference TRBV5-4 and TRBJ2-1): ETGVTQSPTHLIKTRGQQVTLRCSSQSGHNTVSWYQQALGQGPQFIFQYYREEENGRGNFPPRFSGLQFPNYSSELNVNALELDDSALYLCASSLGGSGSWNEQFFGPGTRLTVL.

This clone was counted between two and nine times. The chain carries TRBV6-5 and TRBJ2-3; maybe TRBD2 (6 bases). V dropped 1 base and J dropped 0 bases, with 11 bases sitting between them. The CDR3 totals 16 residues. The germline CDR1 and CDR2 sequences are MNHEY and SVGAGI. CDR3 sequence: CASSYFGGTSTDTQYF. As DNA, the CDR3 is TGTGCCAGCAGTTACTTTGGGGGGACGAGCACAGATACGCAGTATTTT.

For the CDR3, the DNA is TGTGCCACCTACAGGGTTGGCTATGGCTACACCTTC. Protein: CATYRVGYGYTF. The rearrangement joins TRBV25-1 to TRBJ1-2; D is possibly TRBD1 (6 bases). Per germline, CDR1 MGHDK and CDR2 SYGVNS. This CDR3 has 12 amino acids. Trimming cost V 10 bases and J 4 bases, with 13 bases left between them.

CDR3 loop: CASSQFNSNQPQHF. CDR3 DNA sequence: TGTGCCAGCAGTCAATTTAATAGCAATCAGCCCCAGCATTTT. The rearrangement joins TRBV2 to TRBJ1-5; D unclear. The CDR3 loop spans 14 amino acids. The V end was cut by 5 bases, the J end by 0 bases, with 8 bases between. Germline-derived CDR1 and CDR2 are SNHLY and FYNNEI.

The chain carries TRBV6-1 and TRBJ2-7; perhaps TRBD1 as D (5 bases). Trimming left V 0 bases short and J 3 bases short, with 9 bases between. Germline values: CDR1 MNHNS, CDR2 SASEGT. There are 14 residues in the CDR3. The DNA of the CDR3 is TGTGCCAGCAGTGAAGCGGGGCTTCGCTACGAGCAGTACTTC. Its translation is CASSEAGLRYEQYF.

The chain recombines TRBV28 with TRBJ1-2; D is uncertain. Between the trimmed V and J ends, which lost 2 bases and 0 bases, there was a span of 7 bases. CDR1 is MDHEN, CDR2 SYDVKM, per germline. This CDR3 spans 14 amino acids. The CDR3 region is CASSLARTNYGYTF. In nucleotides, the CDR3 is TGTGCCAGCAGTTTAGCGAGAACTAACTATGGCTACACCTTC.

The V call is TRBV7-8, the J call TRBJ1-5, with 9 positions matching TRBD1. The germline V gene has CDR1 SGHVS and CDR2 FQNEAQ. The V gene end was trimmed by 5 bases and the J gene end by 7 bases; junction bases not matched to a gene: 6. This CDR3 is 14 amino acids long. The CDR3 is CASSTGTGSQPQHF. DNA of the CDR3: TGTGCCAGCAGCACCGGGACAGGGTCCCAGCCCCAGCATTTT.

The chain joins TRBV7-6 to TRBJ2-7, with 9 bases that match TRBD2. The CDR3 runs 15 residues. J gave up 6 bases and V 5 bases, and 11 bases lay outside the gene matches. Germline V lookup: CDR1 SGHVS, CDR2 FNYEAQ. Here the CDR3 reads CASSPRVAGVIEQYF. CDR3 in DNA: TGTGCCAGCAGCCCGCGGGTAGCGGGAGTGATCGAGCAGTACTTC.

The gene calls are TRBV29-1 and TRBJ1-2, with TRBD1 matching over 10 bases. CDR1 is SQVTM, CDR2 ANQGSEA, per germline. With 6 bases clipped from V and 8 bases from J, the junction kept 3 bases outside the gene matches. This CDR3 contains 11 residues. The chain's CDR3 is CSVGTGDGYTF. The CDR3 DNA is TGCAGCGTAGGGACAGGGGACGGCTACACCTTC.

This clone was recorded once. The chain combines TRBV7-2 with TRBJ2-2; D is ambiguous. Deletions cut 1 base from V and 5 bases from J, with 8 bases between. The V gene's germline CDR1 is SGHTA and CDR2 FQGNSA. The CDR3 has 14 amino acids. The CDR3 spells CASSLVRLTGELFF. CDR3 DNA: TGTGCCAGCAGCTTAGTGCGCTTAACCGGGGAGCTGTTTTTT.